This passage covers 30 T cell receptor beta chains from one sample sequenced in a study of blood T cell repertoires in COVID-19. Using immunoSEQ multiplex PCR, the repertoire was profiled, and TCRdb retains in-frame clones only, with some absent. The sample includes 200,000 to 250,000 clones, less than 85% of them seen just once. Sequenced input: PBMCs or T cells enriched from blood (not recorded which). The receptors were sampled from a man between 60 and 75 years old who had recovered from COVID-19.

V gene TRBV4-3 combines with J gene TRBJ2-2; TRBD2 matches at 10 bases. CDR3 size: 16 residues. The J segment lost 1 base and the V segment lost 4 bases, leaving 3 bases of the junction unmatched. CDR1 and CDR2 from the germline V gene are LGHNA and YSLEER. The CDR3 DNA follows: TGCGCCAGCAGCCGAGGACTAGCGGTGAACACCGGGGAGCTGTTTTTT. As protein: CASSRGLAVNTGELFF.

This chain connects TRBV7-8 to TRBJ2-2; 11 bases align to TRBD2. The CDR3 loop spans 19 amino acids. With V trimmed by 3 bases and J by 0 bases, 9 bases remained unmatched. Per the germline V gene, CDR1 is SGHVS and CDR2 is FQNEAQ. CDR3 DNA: TGTGCCAGCAGCTTCGCGGGGCTAGCGGGGGGCGCGAACACCGGGGAGCTGTTTTTT. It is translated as CASSFAGLAGGANTGELFF.

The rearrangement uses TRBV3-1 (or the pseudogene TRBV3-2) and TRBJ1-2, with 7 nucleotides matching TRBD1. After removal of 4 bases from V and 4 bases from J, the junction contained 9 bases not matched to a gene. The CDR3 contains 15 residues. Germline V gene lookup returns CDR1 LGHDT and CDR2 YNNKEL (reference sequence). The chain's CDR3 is CASSPSVEGAYGYTF. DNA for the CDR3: TGTGCCAGCAGCCCGAGCGTAGAGGGGGCCTATGGCTACACCTTC.

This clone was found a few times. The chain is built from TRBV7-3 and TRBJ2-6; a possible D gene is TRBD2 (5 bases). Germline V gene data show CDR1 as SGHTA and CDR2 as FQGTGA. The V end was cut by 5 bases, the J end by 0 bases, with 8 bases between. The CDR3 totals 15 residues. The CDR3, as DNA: TGTGCCAGCAGCCCGGGGTTCTCTGGGGCCAACGTCCTGACTTTC. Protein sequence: CASSPGFSGANVLTF.

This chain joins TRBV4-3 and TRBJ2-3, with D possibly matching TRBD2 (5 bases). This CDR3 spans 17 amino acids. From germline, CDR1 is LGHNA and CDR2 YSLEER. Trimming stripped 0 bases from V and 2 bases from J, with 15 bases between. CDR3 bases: TGCGCCAGCAGCCAAGATTTGGCTAGCCGGTTCACAGATACGCAGTATTTT. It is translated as CASSQDLASRFTDTQYF.

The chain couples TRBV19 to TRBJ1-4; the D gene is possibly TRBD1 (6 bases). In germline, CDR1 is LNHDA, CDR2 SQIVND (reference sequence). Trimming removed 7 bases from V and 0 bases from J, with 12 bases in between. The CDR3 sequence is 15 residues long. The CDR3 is CASNGRGTTNEKLFF. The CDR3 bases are TGTGCCAGTAATGGCAGGGGTACAACTAATGAAAAACTGTTTTTT.

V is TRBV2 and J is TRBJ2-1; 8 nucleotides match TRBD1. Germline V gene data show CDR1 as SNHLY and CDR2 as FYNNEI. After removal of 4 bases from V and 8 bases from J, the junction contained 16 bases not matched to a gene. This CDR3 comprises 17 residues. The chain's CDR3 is CASSGDIGRGRDDEQFF. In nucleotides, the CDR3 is TGTGCCAGCAGTGGGGATATTGGCAGGGGGCGTGACGATGAGCAGTTCTTC.

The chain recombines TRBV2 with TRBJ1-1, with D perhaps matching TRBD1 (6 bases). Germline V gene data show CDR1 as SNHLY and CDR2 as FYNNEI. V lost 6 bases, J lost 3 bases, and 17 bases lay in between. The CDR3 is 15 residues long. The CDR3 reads CASRPDRMGYTEAFF. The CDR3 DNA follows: TGTGCCAGCAGACCCGACAGGATGGGATACACTGAAGCTTTCTTT. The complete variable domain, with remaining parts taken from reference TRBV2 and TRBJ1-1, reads EPEVTQTPSHQVTQMGQEVILRCVPISNHLYFYWYRQILGQKVEFLVSFYNNEISEKSEIFDDQFSVERPDGSNFTLKIRSTKLEDSAMYFCASRPDRMGYTEAFFGQGTRLTVV.

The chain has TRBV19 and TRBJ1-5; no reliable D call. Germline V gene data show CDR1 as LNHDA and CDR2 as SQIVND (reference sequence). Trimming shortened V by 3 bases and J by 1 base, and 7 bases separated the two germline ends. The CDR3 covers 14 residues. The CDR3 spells CASSIRESNQPQHF. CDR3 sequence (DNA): TGTGCCAGTAGTATCCGGGAGAGCAATCAGCCCCAGCATTTT.

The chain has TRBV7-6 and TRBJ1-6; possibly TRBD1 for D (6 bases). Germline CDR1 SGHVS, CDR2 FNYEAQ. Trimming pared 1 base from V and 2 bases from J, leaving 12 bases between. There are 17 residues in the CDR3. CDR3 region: CASSLVGGSPYNSPLHF. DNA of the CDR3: TGTGCCAGCAGCTTAGTAGGGGGTAGCCCCTATAATTCACCCCTCCACTTT.

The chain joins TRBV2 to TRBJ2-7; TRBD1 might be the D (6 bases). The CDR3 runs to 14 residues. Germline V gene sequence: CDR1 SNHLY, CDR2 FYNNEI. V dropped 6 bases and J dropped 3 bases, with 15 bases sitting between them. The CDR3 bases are TGTGCCAGCAGAGAAATCCGACAGGTCTACGAGCAGTACTTC. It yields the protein CASREIRQVYEQYF.

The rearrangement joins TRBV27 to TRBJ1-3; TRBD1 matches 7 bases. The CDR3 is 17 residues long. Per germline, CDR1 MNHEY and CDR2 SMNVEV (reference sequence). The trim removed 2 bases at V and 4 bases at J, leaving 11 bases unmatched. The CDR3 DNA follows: TGTGCCAGCAGTTTAAAACCTACGACAGGGTCCGGAAACACCATATATTTT. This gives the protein CASSLKPTTGSGNTIYF.

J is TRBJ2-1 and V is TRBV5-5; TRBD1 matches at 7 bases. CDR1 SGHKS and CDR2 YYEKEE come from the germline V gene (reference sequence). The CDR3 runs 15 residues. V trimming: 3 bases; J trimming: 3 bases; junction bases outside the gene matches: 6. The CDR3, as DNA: TGTGCCAGCAGCTACCGGGACAGAAACTACAATGAGCAGTTCTTC. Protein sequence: CASSYRDRNYNEQFF.

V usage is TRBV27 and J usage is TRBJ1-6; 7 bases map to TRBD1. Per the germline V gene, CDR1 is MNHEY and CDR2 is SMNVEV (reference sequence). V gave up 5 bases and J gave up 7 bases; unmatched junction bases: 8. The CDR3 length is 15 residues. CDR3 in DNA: TGTGCCAGCAGTCTCAGGGGGTTATTGAATTCACCCCTCCACTTT. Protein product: CASSLRGLLNSPLHF.

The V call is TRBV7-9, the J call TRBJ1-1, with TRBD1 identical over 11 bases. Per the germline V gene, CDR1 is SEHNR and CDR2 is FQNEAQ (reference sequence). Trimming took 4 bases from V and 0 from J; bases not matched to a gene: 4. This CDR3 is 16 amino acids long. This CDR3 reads CASSSRDRGVNTEAFF. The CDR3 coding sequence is TGTGCCAGCAGCTCCAGGGACAGGGGGGTGAACACTGAAGCTTTCTTT.

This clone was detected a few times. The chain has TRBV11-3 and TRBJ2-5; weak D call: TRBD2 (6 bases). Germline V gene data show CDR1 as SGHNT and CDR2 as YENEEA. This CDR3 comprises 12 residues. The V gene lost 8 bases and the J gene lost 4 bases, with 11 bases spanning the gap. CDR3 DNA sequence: TGTGCCAGCCTTGGCGGGGCAGAGACCCAGTACTTC. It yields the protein CASLGGAETQYF.

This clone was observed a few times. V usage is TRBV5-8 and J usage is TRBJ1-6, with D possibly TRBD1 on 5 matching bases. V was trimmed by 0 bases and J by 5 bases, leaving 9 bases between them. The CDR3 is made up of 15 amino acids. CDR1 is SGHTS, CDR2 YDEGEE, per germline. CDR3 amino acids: CASSLDGRDNSPLHF. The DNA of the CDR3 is TGTGCCAGCAGCTTGGATGGCAGGGATAATTCACCCCTCCACTTT.

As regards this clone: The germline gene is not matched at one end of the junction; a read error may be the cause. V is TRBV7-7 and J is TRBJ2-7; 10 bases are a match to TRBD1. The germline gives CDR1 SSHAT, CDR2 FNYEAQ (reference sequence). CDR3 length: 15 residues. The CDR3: CASSLGQGGIYEQYF. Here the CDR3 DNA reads TGTGCTAGCAGCTTAGGACAGGGGGGAATCTACGAGCAGTACTTC.

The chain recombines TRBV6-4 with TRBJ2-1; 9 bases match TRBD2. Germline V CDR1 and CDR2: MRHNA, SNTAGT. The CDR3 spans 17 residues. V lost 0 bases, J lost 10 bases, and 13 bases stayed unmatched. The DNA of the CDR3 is TGTGCCAGCAGTGACTCGAGTCGTGGCGGGGGGGCCTTAGAGCAGTTCTTC. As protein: CASSDSSRGGGALEQFF.

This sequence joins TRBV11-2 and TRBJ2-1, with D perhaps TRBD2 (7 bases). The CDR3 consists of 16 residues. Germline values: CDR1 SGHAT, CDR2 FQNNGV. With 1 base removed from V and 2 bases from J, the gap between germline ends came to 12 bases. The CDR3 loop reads CASSLVAGATYNEQFF. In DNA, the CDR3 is TGTGCCAGCAGCTTAGTGGCGGGGGCGACCTACAATGAGCAGTTCTTC.

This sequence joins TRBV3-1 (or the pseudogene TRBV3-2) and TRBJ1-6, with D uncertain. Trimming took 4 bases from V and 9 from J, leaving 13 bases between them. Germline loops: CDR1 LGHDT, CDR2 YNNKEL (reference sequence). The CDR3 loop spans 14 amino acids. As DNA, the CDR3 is TGTGCCAGCAGCCCTGGACGAGGGTCTTCACCCCTCCACTTT. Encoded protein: CASSPGRGSSPLHF.

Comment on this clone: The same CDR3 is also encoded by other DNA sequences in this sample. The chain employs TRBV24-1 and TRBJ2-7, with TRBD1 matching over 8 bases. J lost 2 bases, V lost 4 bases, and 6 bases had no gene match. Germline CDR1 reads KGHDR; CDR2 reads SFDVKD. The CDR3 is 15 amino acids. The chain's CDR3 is CATSDPRDRTYEQYF. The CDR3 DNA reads TGTGCCACCAGTGACCCCCGGGACAGGACCTACGAGCAGTACTTC.

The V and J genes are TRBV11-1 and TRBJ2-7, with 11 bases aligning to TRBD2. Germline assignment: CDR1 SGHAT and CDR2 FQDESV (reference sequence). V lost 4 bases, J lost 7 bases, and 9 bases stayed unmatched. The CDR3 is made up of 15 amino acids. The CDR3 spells CASSSSSGGPVEQYF. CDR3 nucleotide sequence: TGTGCCAGCAGCTCTTCTAGCGGGGGGCCAGTTGAGCAGTACTTC.

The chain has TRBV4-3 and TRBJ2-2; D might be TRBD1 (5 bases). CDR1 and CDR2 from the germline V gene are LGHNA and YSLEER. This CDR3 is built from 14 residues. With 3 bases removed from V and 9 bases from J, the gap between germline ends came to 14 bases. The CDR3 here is CASSQDPRDRELFF. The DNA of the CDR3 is TGCGCCAGCAGCCAGGACCCCAGGGATAGGGAGCTGTTTTTT.

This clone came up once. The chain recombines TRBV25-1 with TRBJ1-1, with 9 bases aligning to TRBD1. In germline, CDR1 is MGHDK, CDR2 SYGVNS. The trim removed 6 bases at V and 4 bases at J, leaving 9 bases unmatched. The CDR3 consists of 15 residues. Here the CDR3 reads CASSPYRGRSTEAFF. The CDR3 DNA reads TGTGCCAGCAGCCCTTACAGGGGGCGGTCCACTGAAGCTTTCTTT.

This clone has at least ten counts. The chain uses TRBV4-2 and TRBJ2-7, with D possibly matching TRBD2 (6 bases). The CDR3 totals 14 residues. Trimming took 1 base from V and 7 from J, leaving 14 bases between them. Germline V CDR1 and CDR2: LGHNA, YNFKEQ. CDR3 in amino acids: CASSQGGGVREQYF. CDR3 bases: TGTGCCAGCAGCCAAGGGGGCGGGGTGAGGGAGCAGTACTTC.

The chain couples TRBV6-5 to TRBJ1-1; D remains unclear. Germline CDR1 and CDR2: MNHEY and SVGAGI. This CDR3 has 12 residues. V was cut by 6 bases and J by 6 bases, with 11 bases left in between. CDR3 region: CASSQLLAEAFF. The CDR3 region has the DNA TGTGCCAGCAGCCAACTATTGGCTGAAGCTTTCTTT.

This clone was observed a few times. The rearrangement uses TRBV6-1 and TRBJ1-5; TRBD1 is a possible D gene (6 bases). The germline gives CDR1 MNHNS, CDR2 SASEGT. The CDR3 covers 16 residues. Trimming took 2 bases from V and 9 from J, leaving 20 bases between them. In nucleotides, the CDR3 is TGTGCCAGCAGTGAAAACCCGACAGGCTCTCGGGGGCCCCAGCATTTT. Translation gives CASSENPTGSRGPQHF.

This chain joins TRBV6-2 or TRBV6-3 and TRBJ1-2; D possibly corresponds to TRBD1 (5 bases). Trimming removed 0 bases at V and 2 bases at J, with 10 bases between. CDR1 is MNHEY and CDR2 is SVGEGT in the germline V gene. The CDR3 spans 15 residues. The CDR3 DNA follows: TGTGCCAGCAGTTACTCGGCAGGGCGAAACTATGGCTACACCTTC. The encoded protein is CASSYSAGRNYGYTF.

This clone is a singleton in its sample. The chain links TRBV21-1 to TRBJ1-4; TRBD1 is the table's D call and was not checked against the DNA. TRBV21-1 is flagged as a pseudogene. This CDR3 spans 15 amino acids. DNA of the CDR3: TGTGCCAGCAGCAGCCAAAGACAGCAAAATGAAAAACTGTTTTTT. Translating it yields CASSSQRQQNEKLFF.